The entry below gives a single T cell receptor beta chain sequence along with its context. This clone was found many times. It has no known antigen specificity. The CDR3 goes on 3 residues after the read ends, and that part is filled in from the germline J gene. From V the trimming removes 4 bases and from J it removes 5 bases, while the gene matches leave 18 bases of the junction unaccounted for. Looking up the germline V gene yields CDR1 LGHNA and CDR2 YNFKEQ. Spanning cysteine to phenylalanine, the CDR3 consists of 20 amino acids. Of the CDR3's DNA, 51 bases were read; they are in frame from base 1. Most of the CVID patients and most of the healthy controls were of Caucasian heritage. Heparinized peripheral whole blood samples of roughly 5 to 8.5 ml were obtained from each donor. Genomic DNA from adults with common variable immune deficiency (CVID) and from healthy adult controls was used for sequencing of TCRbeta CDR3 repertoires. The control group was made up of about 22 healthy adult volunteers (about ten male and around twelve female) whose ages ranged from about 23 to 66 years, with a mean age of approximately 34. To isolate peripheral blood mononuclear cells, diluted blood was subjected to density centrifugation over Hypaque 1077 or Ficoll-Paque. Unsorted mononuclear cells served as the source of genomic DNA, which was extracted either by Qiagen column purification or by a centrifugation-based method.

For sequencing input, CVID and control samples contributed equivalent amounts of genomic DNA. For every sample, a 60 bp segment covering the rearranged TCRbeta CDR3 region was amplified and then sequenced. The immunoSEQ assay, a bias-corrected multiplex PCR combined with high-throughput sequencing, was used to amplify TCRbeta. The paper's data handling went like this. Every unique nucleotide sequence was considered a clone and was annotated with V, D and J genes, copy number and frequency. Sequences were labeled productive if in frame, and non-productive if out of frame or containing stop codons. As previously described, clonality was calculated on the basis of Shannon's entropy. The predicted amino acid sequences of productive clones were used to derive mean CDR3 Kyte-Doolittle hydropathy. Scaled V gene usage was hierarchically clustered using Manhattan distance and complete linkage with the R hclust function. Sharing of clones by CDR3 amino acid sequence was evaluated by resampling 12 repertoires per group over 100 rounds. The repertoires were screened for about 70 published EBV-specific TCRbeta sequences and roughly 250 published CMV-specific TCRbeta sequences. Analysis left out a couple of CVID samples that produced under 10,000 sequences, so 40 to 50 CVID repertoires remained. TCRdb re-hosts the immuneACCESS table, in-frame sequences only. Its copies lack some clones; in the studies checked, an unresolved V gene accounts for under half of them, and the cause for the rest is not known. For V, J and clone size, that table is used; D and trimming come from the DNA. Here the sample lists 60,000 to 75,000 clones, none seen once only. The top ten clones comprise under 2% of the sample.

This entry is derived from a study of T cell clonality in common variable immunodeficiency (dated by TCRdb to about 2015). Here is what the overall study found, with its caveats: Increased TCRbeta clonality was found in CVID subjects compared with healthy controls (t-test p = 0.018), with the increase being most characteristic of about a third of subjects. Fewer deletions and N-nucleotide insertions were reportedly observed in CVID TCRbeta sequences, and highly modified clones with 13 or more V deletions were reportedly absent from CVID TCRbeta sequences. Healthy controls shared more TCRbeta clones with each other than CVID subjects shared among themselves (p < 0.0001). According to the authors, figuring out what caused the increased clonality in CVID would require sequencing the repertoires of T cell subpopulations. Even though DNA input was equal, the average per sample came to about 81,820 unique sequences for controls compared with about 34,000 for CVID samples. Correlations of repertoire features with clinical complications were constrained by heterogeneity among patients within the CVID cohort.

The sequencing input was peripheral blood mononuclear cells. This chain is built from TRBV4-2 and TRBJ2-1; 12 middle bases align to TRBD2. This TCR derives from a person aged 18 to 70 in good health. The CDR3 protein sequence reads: CASSLYLLAGGPLTDNEQFF. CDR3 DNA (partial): TGTGCCAGCAGCCTTTACCTTCTAGCGGGAGGGCCGCTGACAGACAATGAG.